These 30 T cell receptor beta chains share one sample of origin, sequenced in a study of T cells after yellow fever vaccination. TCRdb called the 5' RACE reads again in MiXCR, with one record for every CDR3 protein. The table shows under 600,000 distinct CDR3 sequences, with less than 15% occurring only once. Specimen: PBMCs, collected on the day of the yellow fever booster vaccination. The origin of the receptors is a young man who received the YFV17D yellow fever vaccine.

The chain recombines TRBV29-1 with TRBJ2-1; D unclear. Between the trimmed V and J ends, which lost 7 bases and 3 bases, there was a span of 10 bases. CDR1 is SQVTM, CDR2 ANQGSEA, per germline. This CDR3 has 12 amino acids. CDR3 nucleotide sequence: TGCAGCGAAAGAGGAAGCTACAATGAGCAGTTCTTC. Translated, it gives CSERGSYNEQFF.

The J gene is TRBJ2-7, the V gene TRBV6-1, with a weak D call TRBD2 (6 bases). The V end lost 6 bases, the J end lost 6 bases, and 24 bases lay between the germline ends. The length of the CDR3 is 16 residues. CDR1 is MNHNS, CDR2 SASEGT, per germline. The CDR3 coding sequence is TGTGCCAGCAGGGCTTCCGGGACTTCCCGTGCCTCCGAGCAGTACTTC. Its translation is CASRASGTSRASEQYF.

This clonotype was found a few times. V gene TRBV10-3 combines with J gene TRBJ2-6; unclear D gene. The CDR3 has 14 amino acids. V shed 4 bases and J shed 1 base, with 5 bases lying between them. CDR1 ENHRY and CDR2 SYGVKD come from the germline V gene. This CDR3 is CAISAGSGANVLTF. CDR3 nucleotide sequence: TGTGCCATCAGTGCGGGTTCTGGGGCCAACGTCCTGACTTTC.

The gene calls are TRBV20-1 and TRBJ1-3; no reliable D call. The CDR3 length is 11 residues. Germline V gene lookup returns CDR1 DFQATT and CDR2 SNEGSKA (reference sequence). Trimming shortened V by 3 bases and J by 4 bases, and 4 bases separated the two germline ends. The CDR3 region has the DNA TGCAGTGCTAGGGAGGGAAACACCATATATTTT. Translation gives CSAREGNTIYF.

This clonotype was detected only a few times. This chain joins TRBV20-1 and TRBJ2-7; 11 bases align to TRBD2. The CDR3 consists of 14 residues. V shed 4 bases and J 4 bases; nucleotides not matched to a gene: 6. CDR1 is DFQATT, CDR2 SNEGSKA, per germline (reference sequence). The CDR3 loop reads CSATPSGRSYEQYF. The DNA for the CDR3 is TGCAGTGCTACTCCTAGCGGGAGGTCATACGAGCAGTACTTC.

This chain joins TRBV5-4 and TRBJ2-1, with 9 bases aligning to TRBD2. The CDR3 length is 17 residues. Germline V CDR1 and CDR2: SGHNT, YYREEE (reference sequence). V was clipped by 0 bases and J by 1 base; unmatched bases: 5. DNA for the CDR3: TGTGCCAGCAGCTTGGGGGCTAGCGGGAATTCCTACAATGAGCAGTTCTTC. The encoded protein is CASSLGASGNSYNEQFF.

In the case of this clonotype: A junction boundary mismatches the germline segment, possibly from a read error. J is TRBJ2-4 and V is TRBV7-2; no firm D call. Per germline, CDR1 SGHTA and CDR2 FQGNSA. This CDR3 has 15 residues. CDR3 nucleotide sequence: TGTGCCAGCAGCTTAGCACTCCAAGCCAAAAACATTCTGTACTTC. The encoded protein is CASSLALQAKNILYF.

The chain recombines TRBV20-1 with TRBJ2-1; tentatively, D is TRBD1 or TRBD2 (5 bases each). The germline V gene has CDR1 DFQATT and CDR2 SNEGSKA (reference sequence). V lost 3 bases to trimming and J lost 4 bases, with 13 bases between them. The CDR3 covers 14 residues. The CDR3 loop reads CSARRDPVYNEQFF. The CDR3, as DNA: TGCAGTGCTAGGAGGGACCCTGTATACAATGAGCAGTTCTTC.

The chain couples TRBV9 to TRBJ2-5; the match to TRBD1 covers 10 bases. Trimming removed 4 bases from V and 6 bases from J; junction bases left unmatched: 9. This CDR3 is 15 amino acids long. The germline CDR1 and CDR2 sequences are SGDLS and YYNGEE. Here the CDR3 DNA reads TGTGCCAGCAGCCCTCCGGGACAGGGGTTAAAGACCCAGTACTTC. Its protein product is CASSPPGQGLKTQYF.

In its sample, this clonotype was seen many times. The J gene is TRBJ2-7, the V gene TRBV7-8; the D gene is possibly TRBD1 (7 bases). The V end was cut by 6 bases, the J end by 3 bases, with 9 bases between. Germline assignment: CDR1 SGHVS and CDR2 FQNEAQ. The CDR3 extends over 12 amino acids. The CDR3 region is CASRQGGYEQYF. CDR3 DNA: TGTGCCAGCAGGCAGGGGGGCTACGAGCAGTACTTC.

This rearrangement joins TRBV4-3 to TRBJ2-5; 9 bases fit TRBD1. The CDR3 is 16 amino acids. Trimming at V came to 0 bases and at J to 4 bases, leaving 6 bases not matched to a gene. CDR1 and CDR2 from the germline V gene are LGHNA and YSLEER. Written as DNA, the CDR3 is TGCGCCAGCAGCCAAGATGGGACAGGGTCGGGAGAGACCCAGTACTTC. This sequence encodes CASSQDGTGSGETQYF.

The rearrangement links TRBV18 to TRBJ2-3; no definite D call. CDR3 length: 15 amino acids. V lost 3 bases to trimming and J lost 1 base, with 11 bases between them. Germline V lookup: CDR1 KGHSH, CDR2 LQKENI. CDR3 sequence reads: CASSPSVLGTDTQYF. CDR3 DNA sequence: TGTGCCAGCTCACCGTCGGTCTTGGGCACAGATACGCAGTATTTT.

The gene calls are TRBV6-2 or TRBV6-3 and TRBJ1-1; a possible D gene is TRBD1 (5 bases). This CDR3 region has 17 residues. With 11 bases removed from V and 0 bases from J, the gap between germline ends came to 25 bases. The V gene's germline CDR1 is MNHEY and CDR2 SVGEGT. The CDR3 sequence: CASLRALSKSLNTEAFF. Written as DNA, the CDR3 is TGTGCCTCCCTCAGGGCGCTCAGCAAATCTTTGAACACTGAAGCTTTCTTT.

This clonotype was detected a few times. CDR3 sequence (DNA): TGTGCCAGCAGCATCGGGCCAATGACTGGCTACACCTTC. Translating gives CASSIGPMTGYTF. The chain is built from TRBV25-1 and TRBJ1-2; D ambiguous. The CDR3 totals 13 residues. V lost 6 bases to trimming and J lost 7 bases, with 15 bases between them. The V gene's germline CDR1 is MGHDK and CDR2 SYGVNS.

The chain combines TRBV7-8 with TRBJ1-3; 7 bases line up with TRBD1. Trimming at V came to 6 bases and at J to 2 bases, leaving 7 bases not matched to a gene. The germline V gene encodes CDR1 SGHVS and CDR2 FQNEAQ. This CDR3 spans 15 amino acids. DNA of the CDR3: TGTGCCAGCAGACTTTCGACAGGGCCTGGAAACACCATATATTTT. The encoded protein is CASRLSTGPGNTIYF.

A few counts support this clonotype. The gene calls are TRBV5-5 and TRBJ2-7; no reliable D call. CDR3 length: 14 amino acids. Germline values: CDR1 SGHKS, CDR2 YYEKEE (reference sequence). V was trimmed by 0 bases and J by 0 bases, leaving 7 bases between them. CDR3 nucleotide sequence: TGTGCCAGCAGCTTGGAATGGAACTCCTACGAGCAGTACTTC. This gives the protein CASSLEWNSYEQYF.

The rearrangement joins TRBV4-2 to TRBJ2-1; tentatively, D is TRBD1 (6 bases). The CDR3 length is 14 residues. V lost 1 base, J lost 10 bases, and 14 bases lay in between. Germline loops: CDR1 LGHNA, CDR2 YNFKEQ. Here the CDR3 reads CASSQGIQGEEQFF. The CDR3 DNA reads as TGTGCCAGCAGCCAAGGGATACAGGGCGAGGAGCAGTTCTTC.

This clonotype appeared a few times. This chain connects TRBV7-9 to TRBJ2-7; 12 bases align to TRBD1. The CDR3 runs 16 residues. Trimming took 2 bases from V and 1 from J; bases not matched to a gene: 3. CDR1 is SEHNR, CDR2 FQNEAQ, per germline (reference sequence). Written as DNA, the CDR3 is TGTGCCAGCAGCTTAAGGGACAGGGGGCCTTCCTACGAGCAGTACTTC. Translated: CASSLRDRGPSYEQYF. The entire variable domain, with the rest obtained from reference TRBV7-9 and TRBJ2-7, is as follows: DTGVSQNPRHKITKRGQNVTFRCDPISEHNRLYWYRQTLGQGPEFLTYFQNEAQLEKSRLLSDRFSAERPKGSFSTLEIQRTEQGDSAMYLCASSLRDRGPSYEQYFGPGTRLTVT.

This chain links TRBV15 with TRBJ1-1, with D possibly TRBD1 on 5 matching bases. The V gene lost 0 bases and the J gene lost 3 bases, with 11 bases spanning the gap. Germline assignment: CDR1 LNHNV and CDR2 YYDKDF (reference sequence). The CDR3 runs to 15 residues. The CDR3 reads CATSRESQGYTEAFF. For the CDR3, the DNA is TGTGCCACCAGCAGAGAGTCTCAGGGATACACTGAAGCTTTCTTT.

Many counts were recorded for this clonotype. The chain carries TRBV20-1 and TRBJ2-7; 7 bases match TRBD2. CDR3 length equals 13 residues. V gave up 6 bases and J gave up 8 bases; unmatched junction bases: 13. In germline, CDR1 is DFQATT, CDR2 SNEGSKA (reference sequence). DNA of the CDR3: TGCAGTGCCCACGATCGGACTAGTGATAAGCAGTACTTC. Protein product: CSAHDRTSDKQYF.

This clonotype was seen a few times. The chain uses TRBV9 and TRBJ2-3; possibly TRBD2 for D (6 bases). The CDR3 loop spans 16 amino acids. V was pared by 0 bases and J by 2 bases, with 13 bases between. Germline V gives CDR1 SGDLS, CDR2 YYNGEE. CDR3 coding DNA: TGTGCCAGCAGCGTAGCTACGACGGGAGCCACAGATACGCAGTATTTT. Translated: CASSVATTGATDTQYF. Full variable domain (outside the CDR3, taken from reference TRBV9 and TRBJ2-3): DSGVTQTPKHLITATGQRVTLRCSPRSGDLSVYWYQQSLDQGLQFLIQYYNGEERAKGNILERFSAQQFPDLHSELNLSSLELGDSALYFCASSVATTGATDTQYFGPGTRLTVL.

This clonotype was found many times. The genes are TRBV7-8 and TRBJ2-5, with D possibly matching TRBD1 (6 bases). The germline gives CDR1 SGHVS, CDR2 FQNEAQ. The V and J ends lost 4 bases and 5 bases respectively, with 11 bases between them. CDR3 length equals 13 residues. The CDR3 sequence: CASSSQGLETQYF. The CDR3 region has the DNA TGTGCCAGCAGCTCCCAGGGGCTCGAGACCCAGTACTTC.

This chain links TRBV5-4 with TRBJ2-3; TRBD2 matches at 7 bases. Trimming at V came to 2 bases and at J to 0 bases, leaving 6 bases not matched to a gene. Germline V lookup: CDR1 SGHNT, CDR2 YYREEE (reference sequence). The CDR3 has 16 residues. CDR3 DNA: TGTGCCAGCAGCTTCCGTCTAGCGGAGAGCACAGATACGCAGTATTTT. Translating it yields CASSFRLAESTDTQYF.

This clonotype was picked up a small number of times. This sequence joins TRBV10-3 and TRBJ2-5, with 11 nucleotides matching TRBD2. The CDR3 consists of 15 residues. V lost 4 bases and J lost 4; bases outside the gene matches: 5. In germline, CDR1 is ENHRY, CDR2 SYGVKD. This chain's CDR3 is CAISGLAGSRETQYF. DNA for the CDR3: TGTGCCATCAGTGGACTAGCGGGATCTCGAGAGACCCAGTACTTC.

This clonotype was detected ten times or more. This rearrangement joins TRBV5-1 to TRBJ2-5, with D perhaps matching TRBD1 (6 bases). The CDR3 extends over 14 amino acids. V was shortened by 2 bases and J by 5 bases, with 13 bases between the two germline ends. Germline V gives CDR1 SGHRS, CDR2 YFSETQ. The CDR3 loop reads CASSFFPQGETQYF. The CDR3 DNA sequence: TGCGCCAGCAGCTTTTTTCCCCAGGGGGAGACCCAGTACTTC.

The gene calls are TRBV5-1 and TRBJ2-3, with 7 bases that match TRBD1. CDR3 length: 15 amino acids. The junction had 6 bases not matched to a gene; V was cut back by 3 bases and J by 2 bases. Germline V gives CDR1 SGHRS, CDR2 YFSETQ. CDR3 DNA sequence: TGCGCCAGCAGCTCATGGACAGGCTACACAGATACGCAGTATTTT. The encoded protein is CASSSWTGYTDTQYF.

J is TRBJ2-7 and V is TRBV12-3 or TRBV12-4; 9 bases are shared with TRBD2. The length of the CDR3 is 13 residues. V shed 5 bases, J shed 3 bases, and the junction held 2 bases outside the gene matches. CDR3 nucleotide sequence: TGTGCCAGCAGTGCGGGAGGGAACTACGAGCAGTACTTC. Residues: CASSAGGNYEQYF.

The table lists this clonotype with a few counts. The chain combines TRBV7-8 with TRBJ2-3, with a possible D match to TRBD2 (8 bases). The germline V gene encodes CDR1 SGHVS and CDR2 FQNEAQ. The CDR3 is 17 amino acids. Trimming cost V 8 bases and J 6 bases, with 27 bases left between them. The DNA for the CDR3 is TGTGCCAGCGGACGACAGGGACTAGGGGGGGGGTCGGATACGCAGTATTTT. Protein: CASGRQGLGGGSDTQYF.

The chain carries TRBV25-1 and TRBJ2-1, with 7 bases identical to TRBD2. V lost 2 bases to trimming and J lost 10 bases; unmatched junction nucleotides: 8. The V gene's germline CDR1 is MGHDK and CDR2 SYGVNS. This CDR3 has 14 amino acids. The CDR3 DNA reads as TGTGCCAGCAGTGAAGGACTAGGAAGGTACGAGCAGTTCTTC. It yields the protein CASSEGLGRYEQFF. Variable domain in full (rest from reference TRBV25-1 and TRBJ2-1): EADIYQTPRYLVIGTGKKITLECSQTMGHDKMYWYQQDPGMELHLIHYSYGVNSTEKGDLSSESTVSRIRTEHFPLTLESARPSHTSQYLCASSEGLGRYEQFFGPGTRLTVL.

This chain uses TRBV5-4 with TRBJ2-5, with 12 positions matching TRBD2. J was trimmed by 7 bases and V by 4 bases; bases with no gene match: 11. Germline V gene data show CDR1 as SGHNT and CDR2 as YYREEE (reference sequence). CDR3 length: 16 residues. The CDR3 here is CASSMRTSGVSGTQYF. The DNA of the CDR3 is TGTGCCAGCAGCATGCGGACTAGCGGGGTGTCAGGGACCCAGTACTTC. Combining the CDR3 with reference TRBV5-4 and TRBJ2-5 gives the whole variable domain ETGVTQSPTHLIKTRGQQVTLRCSSQSGHNTVSWYQQALGQGPQFIFQYYREEENGRGNFPPRFSGLQFPNYSSELNVNALELDDSALYLCASSMRTSGVSGTQYFGPGTRLLVL.